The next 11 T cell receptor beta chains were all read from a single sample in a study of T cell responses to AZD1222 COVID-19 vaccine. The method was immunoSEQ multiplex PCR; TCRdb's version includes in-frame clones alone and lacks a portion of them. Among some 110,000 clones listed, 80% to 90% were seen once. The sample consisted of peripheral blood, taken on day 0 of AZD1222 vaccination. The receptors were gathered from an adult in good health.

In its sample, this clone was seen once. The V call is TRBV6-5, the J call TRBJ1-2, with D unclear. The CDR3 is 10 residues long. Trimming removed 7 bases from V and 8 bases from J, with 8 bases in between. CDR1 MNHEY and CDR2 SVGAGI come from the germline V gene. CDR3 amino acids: CASIPRGYTF. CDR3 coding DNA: TGTGCCAGCATCCCTCGGGGCTACACCTTC.

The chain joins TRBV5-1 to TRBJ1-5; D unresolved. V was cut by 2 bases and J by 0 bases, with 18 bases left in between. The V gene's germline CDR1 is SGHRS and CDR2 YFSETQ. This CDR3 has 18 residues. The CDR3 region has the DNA TGCGCCAGCAGCTTTAACACCCCCGTTAGAAATAGCAATCAGCCCCAGCATTTT. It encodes CASSFNTPVRNSNQPQHF.

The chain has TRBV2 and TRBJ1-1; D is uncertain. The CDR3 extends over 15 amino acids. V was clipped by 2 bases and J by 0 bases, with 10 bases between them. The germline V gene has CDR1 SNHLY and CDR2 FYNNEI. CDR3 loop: CASSESAVMNTEAFF. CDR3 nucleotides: TGTGCCAGCAGTGAAAGCGCCGTAATGAACACTGAAGCTTTCTTT.

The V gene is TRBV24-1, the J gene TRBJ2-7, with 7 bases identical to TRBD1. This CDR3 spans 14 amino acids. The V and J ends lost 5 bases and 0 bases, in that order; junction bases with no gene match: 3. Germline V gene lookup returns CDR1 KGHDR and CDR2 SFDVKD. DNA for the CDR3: TGTGCCACCAGTGCTCGGGACAGCTCCTACGAGCAGTACTTC. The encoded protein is CATSARDSSYEQYF.

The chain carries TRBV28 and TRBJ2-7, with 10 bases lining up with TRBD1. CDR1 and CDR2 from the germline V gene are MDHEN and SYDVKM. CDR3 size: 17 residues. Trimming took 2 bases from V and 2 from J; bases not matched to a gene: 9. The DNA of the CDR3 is TGTGCCAGCAGTTTACCCGTGGGACAGGGGAGGGCCTACGAGCAGTACTTC. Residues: CASSLPVGQGRAYEQYF.

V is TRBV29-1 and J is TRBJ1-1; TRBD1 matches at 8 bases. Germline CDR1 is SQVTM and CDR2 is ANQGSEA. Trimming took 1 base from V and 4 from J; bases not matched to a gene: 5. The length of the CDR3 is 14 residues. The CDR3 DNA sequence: TGCAGCGTTGAAGGTGGCAGGGGGCTCACTGAAGCTTTCTTT. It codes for CSVEGGRGLTEAFF.

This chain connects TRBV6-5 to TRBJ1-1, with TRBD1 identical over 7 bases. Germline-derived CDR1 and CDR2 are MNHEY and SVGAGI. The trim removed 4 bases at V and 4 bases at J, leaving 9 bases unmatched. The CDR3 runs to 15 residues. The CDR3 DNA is TGTGCCAGCAGTTTCGACAGGGAGGTGAGCACTGAAGCTTTCTTT. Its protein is CASSFDREVSTEAFF.

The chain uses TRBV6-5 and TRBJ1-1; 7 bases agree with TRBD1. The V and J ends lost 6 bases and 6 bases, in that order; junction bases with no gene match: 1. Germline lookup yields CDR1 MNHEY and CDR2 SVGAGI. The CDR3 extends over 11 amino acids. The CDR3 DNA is TGTGCCAGCAGAGACAGGGCTGAAGCTTTCTTT. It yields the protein CASRDRAEAFF.

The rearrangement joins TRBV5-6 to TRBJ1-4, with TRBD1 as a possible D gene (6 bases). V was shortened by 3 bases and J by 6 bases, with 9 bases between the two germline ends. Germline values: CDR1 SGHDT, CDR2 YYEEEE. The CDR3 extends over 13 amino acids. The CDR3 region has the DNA TGTGCCAGCAGCTACAGGGTGGATGAAAAACTGTTTTTT. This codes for CASSYRVDEKLFF.

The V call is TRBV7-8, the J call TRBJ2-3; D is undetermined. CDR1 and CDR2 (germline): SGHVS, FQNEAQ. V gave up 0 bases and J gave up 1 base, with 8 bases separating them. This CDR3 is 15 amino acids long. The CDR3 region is CASSLARAGTDTQYF. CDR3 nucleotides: TGTGCCAGCAGCTTAGCTCGGGCGGGCACAGATACGCAGTATTTT.

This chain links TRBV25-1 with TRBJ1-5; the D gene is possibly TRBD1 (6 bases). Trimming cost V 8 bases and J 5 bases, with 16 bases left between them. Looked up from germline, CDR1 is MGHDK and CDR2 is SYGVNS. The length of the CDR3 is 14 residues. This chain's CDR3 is CASAHQGRDQPQHF. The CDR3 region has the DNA TGTGCCAGCGCTCACCAGGGGAGAGATCAGCCCCAGCATTTT.